Following are 32 T cell receptor beta chains from one sample sequenced in a study of beta chain features in type 1 diabetes. Since all of the isolated RNA was reverse transcribed, expressed TCRB transcripts were what got sequenced. TCRdb's table, derived via immunoSEQ multiplex PCR, lists solely in-frame clones and lacks some. The table lists 900,000 or so clones, about 17% of them singletons. Sequencing was performed on naive CD4+ T cells from blood. The receptor set was obtained from a woman between 18 and 29 years old in good health.

The chain recombines TRBV5-6 with TRBJ2-4; no clear D. The germline V gene encodes CDR1 SGHDT and CDR2 YYEEEE. V shed 0 bases and J shed 6 bases, with 7 bases lying between them. The CDR3 sequence is 13 residues long. CDR3 protein: CASSLGYTNIQYF. The CDR3, as DNA: TGTGCCAGCAGCTTGGGGTATACAAACATTCAGTACTTC. Variable domain in full (rest from reference TRBV5-6 and TRBJ2-4): DAGVTQSPTHLIKTRGQQVTLRCSPKSGHDTVSWYQQALGQGPQFIFQYYEEEERQRGNFPDRFSGHQFPNYSSELNVNALLLGDSALYLCASSLGYTNIQYFGAGTRLSVL.

The rearrangement joins TRBV29-1 to TRBJ2-7; 7 positions agree with TRBD2. The CDR3 contains 13 residues. Trimming at V came to 1 base and at J to 4 bases, leaving 4 bases not matched to a gene. Germline lookup yields CDR1 SQVTM and CDR2 ANQGSEA. The CDR3 is CSVEGEGEYEQYF. In nucleotides, the CDR3 is TGCAGCGTTGAAGGGGAGGGCGAATACGAGCAGTACTTC.

This clone was picked up a small number of times. The V call is TRBV6-5, the J call TRBJ1-5; 7 nucleotides match TRBD1. The CDR3 totals 16 residues. V gave up 0 bases and J gave up 4 bases; unmatched junction bases: 6. Germline V gene lookup returns CDR1 MNHEY and CDR2 SVGAGI. The CDR3 here is CASSYSVGQTNQPQHF. The CDR3 DNA sequence: TGTGCCAGCAGTTACTCCGTGGGACAGACAAATCAGCCCCAGCATTTT.

CDR3 sequence: CASSFAGARTDTQYF. In DNA, the CDR3 is TGTGCCAGCAGTTTTGCGGGAGCAAGAACAGATACGCAGTATTTT. The rearrangement joins TRBV28 to TRBJ2-3, with 7 bases matching TRBD2. After removal of 3 bases from V and 3 bases from J, the junction contained 6 bases not matched to a gene. This CDR3 region has 15 residues. CDR1 and CDR2 (germline): MDHEN, SYDVKM. Complete variable domain (other parts from reference TRBV28 and TRBJ2-3): DVKVTQSSRYLVKRTGEKVFLECVQDMDHENMFWYRQDPGLGLRLIYFSYDVKMKEKGDIPEGYSVSREKKERFSLILESASTNQTSMYLCASSFAGARTDTQYFGPGTRLTVL.

V and J are TRBV14 and TRBJ2-7, with 7 bases matching TRBD1. V lost 4 bases, J lost 0 bases, and 6 bases stayed unmatched. The germline V gene has CDR1 SGHDN and CDR2 FVKESK. The CDR3 consists of 15 residues. CDR3 loop: CASSLLQGSSYEQYF. The CDR3 DNA is TGTGCCAGCAGCCTCTTACAGGGGTCCTCCTACGAGCAGTACTTC.

The gene calls are TRBV5-6 and TRBJ2-1; perhaps TRBD1 as D (5 bases). The CDR3 contains 15 residues. The germline V gene encodes CDR1 SGHDT and CDR2 YYEEEE. Trimming removed 4 bases from V and 7 bases from J, with 18 bases in between. DNA of the CDR3: TGTGCCAGCAGCACCTCAGGGTCCTACTGGAATGAGCAGTTCTTC. It encodes CASSTSGSYWNEQFF.

The chain employs TRBV18 and TRBJ1-3, with D perhaps matching TRBD1 (5 bases). The CDR3 spans 16 residues. The V gene lost 2 bases and the J gene lost 0 bases, with 11 bases spanning the gap. Per germline, CDR1 KGHSH and CDR2 LQKENI. The CDR3 protein is CASSPDRQLSGNTIYF. The CDR3 DNA follows: TGTGCCAGCTCACCAGATCGACAGCTCTCTGGAAACACCATATATTTT.

This clone was seen only a few times. The gene calls are TRBV28 and TRBJ2-3; D gene ambiguous. In germline, CDR1 is MDHEN, CDR2 SYDVKM. The CDR3 consists of 13 residues. The V and J ends lost 5 bases and 5 bases respectively, with 11 bases between them. Written as DNA, the CDR3 is TGTGCCAGCAGTCCCCGACGGAAAGATACGCAGTATTTT. It translates to CASSPRRKDTQYF.

To note about this clone: The same CDR3 also results from other DNA sequences found in this sample. CDR3 sequence: CASSPADTQYF. For the CDR3, the DNA is TGTGCCAGCTCACCCGCAGATACGCAGTATTTT. The rearrangement uses TRBV18 and TRBJ2-3; D is ambiguous. Trimming removed 3 bases at V and 4 bases at J, with 2 bases between. The CDR3 spans 11 residues. The germline gives CDR1 KGHSH, CDR2 LQKENI.

V gene TRBV10-3 combines with J gene TRBJ2-3; D is uncertain. The CDR3 extends over 11 amino acids. From germline, CDR1 is ENHRY and CDR2 SYGVKD. V was cut by 6 bases and J by 6 bases, with 7 bases left in between. This CDR3 is CAIRNADTQYF. CDR3 nucleotides: TGTGCCATCAGAAATGCGGATACGCAGTATTTT.

About this clone: Other DNA sequences in the sample encode the same CDR3. This chain connects TRBV6-5 to TRBJ1-2, with D tentatively TRBD1 (6 bases). The germline V gene encodes CDR1 MNHEY and CDR2 SVGAGI. This CDR3 region has 13 residues. Trimming pared 0 bases from V and 6 bases from J, leaving 8 bases between. DNA for the CDR3: TGTGCCAGCAGTTACTCGACAGGCAATGGCTACACCTTC. Protein sequence: CASSYSTGNGYTF.

The V and J genes are TRBV28 and TRBJ2-4; TRBD1 is a possible D gene (6 bases). The CDR3 loop spans 13 amino acids. The ends were cut back, 7 bases at V and 8 bases at J, with 15 bases in the middle. In germline, CDR1 is MDHEN, CDR2 SYDVKM. The CDR3 nucleotides read TGTGCCAGCAAATCAGGGGAAAGTGACATTCAGTACTTC. Encoded protein: CASKSGESDIQYF.

The genes are TRBV28 and TRBJ1-2; 9 bases are shared with TRBD1. This CDR3 is 14 amino acids long. CDR1 MDHEN and CDR2 SYDVKM come from the germline V gene. Trimming took 7 bases from V and 7 from J; bases not matched to a gene: 10. The CDR3 DNA follows: TGTGCCAGCACTACCGAACAGGGGGCGGTTGGCTACACCTTC. It yields the protein CASTTEQGAVGYTF.

The chain recombines TRBV18 with TRBJ2-3; D not certain. This CDR3 is 14 amino acids long. Per the germline V gene, CDR1 is KGHSH and CDR2 is LQKENI. V was cut by 1 base and J by 6 bases, with 11 bases left in between. CDR3 region: CASSPQGWRDTQYF. CDR3 in DNA: TGTGCCAGCTCACCACAGGGCTGGCGGGATACGCAGTATTTT.

This rearrangement joins TRBV4-3 to TRBJ2-1; D is tentatively TRBD1 or TRBD2 (6 bases each). The CDR3 is made up of 15 amino acids. Germline V lookup: CDR1 LGHNA, CDR2 YSLEER. V was trimmed by 4 bases and J by 8 bases, leaving 18 bases between them. This chain's CDR3 is CASSPRGAWGYEQFF. In nucleotides, the CDR3 is TGCGCCAGCAGCCCAAGGGGGGCATGGGGCTATGAGCAGTTCTTC.

The chain recombines TRBV29-1 with TRBJ2-5, with D maybe TRBD1 (5 bases). The J call may be in error: the DNA end matches TRBJ2-7 better. Germline V lookup: CDR1 SQVTM, CDR2 ANQGSEA. CDR3 size: 12 residues. The CDR3 sequence is CSVGDRFYEQYF. The DNA of the CDR3 is TGCAGCGTCGGCGACAGATTCTACGAGCAGTACTTC.

This rearrangement joins TRBV9 to TRBJ2-1; 11 bases map to TRBD2. V lost 4 bases, J lost 5 bases, and 11 bases stayed unmatched. The CDR3 length is 17 residues. Germline V gene data show CDR1 as SGDLS and CDR2 as YYNGEE. The CDR3 sequence is CASSPRWGTSGHNEQFF. CDR3 DNA: TGTGCCAGCAGCCCCCGATGGGGGACTAGCGGTCACAATGAGCAGTTCTTC. Supplemented by reference TRBV9 and TRBJ2-1, the full variable domain reads DSGVTQTPKHLITATGQRVTLRCSPRSGDLSVYWYQQSLDQGLQFLIQYYNGEERAKGNILERFSAQQFPDLHSELNLSSLELGDSALYFCASSPRWGTSGHNEQFFGPGTRLTVL.

The genes are TRBV4-3 and TRBJ1-2; D gene uncertain. Germline lookup yields CDR1 LGHNA and CDR2 YSLEER. Trimming cost V 1 base and J 0 bases, with 6 bases left between them. The CDR3 is made up of 14 amino acids. CDR3 DNA sequence: TGCGCCAGCAGCCAAGTTATAGCTAACTATGGCTACACCTTC. Protein: CASSQVIANYGYTF.

This chain links TRBV7-2 with TRBJ2-5; no clear D. From germline, CDR1 is SGHTA and CDR2 FQGNSA. The V end lost 1 base, the J end lost 4 bases, and 10 bases lay between the germline ends. There are 14 residues in the CDR3. The CDR3, as DNA: TGTGCCAGCAGCTTAGTTTCTTCGGGAGAGACCCAGTACTTC. This gives the protein CASSLVSSGETQYF.

This rearrangement joins TRBV6-6 to TRBJ1-3; D is unresolved. Trimming removed 0 bases from V and 2 bases from J, with 11 bases in between. The CDR3 covers 16 residues. CDR1 is MNHNY, CDR2 SVGAGI, per germline (reference sequence). The CDR3 nucleotides read TGTGCCAGCAGTTACTCGACGAACAGCCCTGGAAACACCATATATTTT. Translated, it gives CASSYSTNSPGNTIYF.

CDR3: CSATGGNTIYF. The CDR3 DNA follows: TGCAGTGCAACCGGTGGAAACACCATATATTTT. The rearrangement uses TRBV20-1 and TRBJ1-3; D gene uncertain. Germline V gives CDR1 DFQATT, CDR2 SNEGSKA (reference sequence). The CDR3 spans 11 residues. V gave up 6 bases and J gave up 3 bases, with 6 bases separating them.

The chain couples TRBV6-5 to TRBJ2-7; D unclear. The CDR3 runs to 12 residues. Trimming stripped 6 bases from V and 6 bases from J, with 12 bases between. In germline, CDR1 is MNHEY, CDR2 SVGAGI. The CDR3 region has the DNA TGTGCCAGCAGGGGATCGGTCCGCGAGCAGTACTTC. Residues: CASRGSVREQYF.

In its sample, this clone was seen a few times. The chain joins TRBV7-9 to TRBJ2-5, with no clear D. The J call may be in error: the DNA end matches TRBJ2-7 better. This CDR3 has 12 residues. Germline CDR1 is SEHNR and CDR2 is FQNEAQ (reference sequence). The CDR3: CASSLEKGEQYF. DNA for the CDR3: TGTGCCAGCAGCTTAGAGAAGGGCGAGCAGTACTTC.

This clone was seen a few times. The gene calls are TRBV9 and TRBJ2-1; 10 bases fit TRBD2. Germline CDR1 SGDLS, CDR2 YYNGEE. Trimming cost V 0 bases and J 7 bases; bases outside gene matches: 10. The CDR3 is made up of 17 amino acids. The CDR3 bases are TGTGCCAGCAGCGTAGAGGCCATTAGCGGGAGGACGAATGAGCAGTTCTTC. Its translation is CASSVEAISGRTNEQFF.

The rearrangement uses TRBV20-1 and TRBJ1-1; a possible D gene is TRBD1 (6 bases). The germline CDR1 and CDR2 sequences are DFQATT and SNEGSKA (reference sequence). The CDR3 spans 11 residues. CDR3 sequence reads: CANQRGSEAFF. DNA for the CDR3: TGCGCCAACCAAAGGGGGTCTGAAGCTTTCTTT.

The table lists this clone with a few counts. The chain joins TRBV5-4 to TRBJ2-2, with 9 bases that match TRBD2. Germline V gives CDR1 SGHNT, CDR2 YYREEE (reference sequence). This CDR3 contains 17 residues. Trimming removed 5 bases from V and 4 bases from J; junction bases left unmatched: 12. This chain's CDR3 is CASSPAGGSGSTGELFF. The CDR3 nucleotides are TGTGCCAGCAGTCCCGCGGGGGGTAGCGGGAGCACCGGGGAGCTGTTTTTT.

This clone was recorded a few times. The genes are TRBV29-1 and TRBJ2-7; D possibly corresponds to TRBD2 (6 bases). The ends were cut back, 6 bases at V and 5 bases at J, with 14 bases in the middle. CDR1 and CDR2 (germline): SQVTM, ANQGSEA. The CDR3 spans 12 residues. The CDR3 bases are TGCAGCGTCCTAGGGGAGGTGGACGAGCAGTACTTC. Its translation is CSVLGEVDEQYF.

The rearrangement joins TRBV28 to TRBJ2-5, with 9 bases identical to TRBD2. V trimming: 7 bases; J trimming: 2 bases; junction bases outside the gene matches: 2. CDR3 size: 13 residues. Germline CDR1 and CDR2: MDHEN and SYDVKM. CDR3 DNA sequence: TGTGCCAGCATGACTAGCGGACAAGAGACCCAGTACTTC. Protein product: CASMTSGQETQYF.

This clone was seen only a few times. The V and J genes are TRBV6-1 and TRBJ2-2; D is possibly TRBD1 or TRBD2 (5 bases each). Trimming shortened V by 2 bases and J by 4 bases, and 11 bases separated the two germline ends. The germline CDR1 and CDR2 sequences are MNHNS and SASEGT. CDR3 length equals 15 residues. CDR3 bases: TGTGCCAGCAGTGAATTAGGGACGGGCACCGGGGAGCTGTTTTTT. Amino acids: CASSELGTGTGELFF.

This clone was detected a few times. CDR3 amino acids: CASSSQTSNEQYF. CDR3 nucleotide sequence: TGTGCCAGCAGCTCACAGACTAGTAACGAGCAGTACTTC. V and J are TRBV7-8 and TRBJ2-7; D might be TRBD2 (6 bases). V was clipped by 4 bases and J by 5 bases, with 12 bases between them. The germline CDR1 and CDR2 sequences are SGHVS and FQNEAQ. The CDR3 consists of 13 residues. Based on the CDR3 plus reference TRBV7-8 and TRBJ2-7, the full variable domain is GAGVSQSPRYKVAKRGQDVALRCDPISGHVSLFWYQQALGQGPEFLTYFQNEAQLDKSGLPSDRFFAERPEGSVSTLKIQRTQQEDSAVYLCASSSQTSNEQYFGPGTRLTVT.

There are a few counts of this clone. The chain couples TRBV5-6 to TRBJ2-7; TRBD1 agrees at 8 bases. CDR1 SGHDT and CDR2 YYEEEE come from the germline V gene. The J segment lost 6 bases and the V segment lost 6 bases, leaving 8 bases of the junction unmatched. The CDR3 sequence is 13 residues long. DNA of the CDR3: TGTGCCAGCAATAGACAGGGGACCATCGAGCAGTACTTC. Protein product: CASNRQGTIEQYF. The complete variable domain, with remaining parts taken from reference TRBV5-6 and TRBJ2-7, reads DAGVTQSPTHLIKTRGQQVTLRCSPKSGHDTVSWYQQALGQGPQFIFQYYEEEERQRGNFPDRFSGHQFPNYSSELNVNALLLGDSALYLCASNRQGTIEQYFGPGTRLTVT.

This chain uses TRBV29-1 with TRBJ2-1, with D perhaps TRBD1 or TRBD2 (5 bases each). CDR3 length equals 12 residues. CDR1 is SQVTM, CDR2 ANQGSEA, per germline. V gave up 4 bases and J gave up 4 bases, with 8 bases separating them. As DNA, the CDR3 is TGCAGCGTTGGGGACGCGTACAATGAGCAGTTCTTC. This sequence encodes CSVGDAYNEQFF.